This T cell receptor (beta chain) was captured in a study of T cell changes during pregnancy in multiple sclerosis. The assay was immunoSEQ multiplex PCR, and TCRdb's table has in-frame clones only and misses some. Here the sample spans approximately 88,000 clones, about 94% being singletons. Trimming stripped 4 bases from V and 4 bases from J, with 20 bases between. Germline values: CDR1 SGHRS, CDR2 YFSETQ. The CDR3 runs 16 residues. The rearrangement uses TRBV5-1 and TRBJ2-5; possibly TRBD1 for D (6 bases). The TCR sequence derives from a female donor with multiple sclerosis, enrolled in a pregnancy study. Sequences were derived from peripheral blood, sampled in the third trimester of pregnancy. The CDR3 DNA reads as TGCGCCAGCAGCGTTACCGGGACATCTCTGGTAGAGACCCAGTACTTC. Translating gives CASSVTGTSLVETQYF.